This T cell receptor beta chain is drawn from a study of Graves' ophthalmopathy and Graves' hyperthyroidism. At the level of the study: Samples of peripheral blood were obtained at initial diagnosis, prior to treatment of any kind. Points from the study as a whole: A majority of expanded thyroid clonotypes exceeding 0.001 frequency were likewise present in blood.

The germline V and J ends were trimmed by 5 bases and 4 bases, with 3 bases remaining between them. Germline-derived CDR1 and CDR2 are SGHAT and FQNNGV. This CDR3 is built from 10 residues. The PBMCs had their origin in 8.5 to 10 ml of fresh peripheral blood. The authors amplified TCR beta CDR3 regions from RNA transcripts. After a first-round RT-PCR with HTBI primers, a second-round multiplex PCR was run. TCRdb ran MiXCR on the multiplex PCR reads and lists one entry per CDR3 protein. The sample lists almost 750,000 distinct CDR3 sequences, around 40% occurring once. This clonotype was seen many times. Its antigen is not known.

The V call is TRBV11-2, the J call TRBJ2-7; D unclear. The sequenced sample consisted of peripheral blood. The TCR sequence derives from an adult man with Graves' ophthalmopathy. The CDR3 here is CASSLYEQYF. CDR3 coding DNA: TGTGCCAGCAGCCTATACGAGCAGTACTTC.